The 26 T cell receptor beta chains reported below all come from one sample, sequenced in a study of blood T cell repertoires in COVID-19 (TCRdb year 2020). Library prep was done by the immunoSEQ multiplex PCR assay. In its TCRdb copy, this immuneACCESS table keeps in-frame sequences only and misses some clones. Where compared with another copy, unresolved V genes explain less than half of these, and the others have no known cause. This sample is represented by 140,000 to 150,000 clones; around 82% of them were singletons. The leading ten clones occupy less than 5.5% of the sample. Sequencing input: peripheral blood. These receptors all come from a man between 60 and 75 years old with acute or convalescent COVID-19.

This chain connects TRBV27 to TRBJ2-1; 7 nucleotides match TRBD1. The CDR3 runs to 15 residues. Germline V gene sequence: CDR1 MNHEY, CDR2 SMNVEV (reference sequence). V lost 4 bases and J lost 2; bases outside the gene matches: 5. The CDR3 protein is CASSSDRVAYNEQFF. CDR3 bases: TGTGCCAGCAGTTCCGACAGGGTGGCCTACAATGAGCAGTTCTTC.

The V gene is TRBV7-9, the J gene TRBJ2-7; possible D gene TRBD2, 5 bases. Trimming removed 5 bases at V and 4 bases at J, with 9 bases between. The CDR3 is 12 amino acids. Germline lookup yields CDR1 SEHNR and CDR2 FQNEAQ (reference sequence). The CDR3 loop is CASSTSGYEQYF. The CDR3 DNA is TGTGCCAGCAGCACTAGTGGTTACGAGCAGTACTTC.

The V gene is TRBV6-1, the J gene TRBJ2-3; 8 bases map to TRBD1. This CDR3 spans 15 amino acids. Germline CDR1 and CDR2: MNHNS and SASEGT. Trimming at V came to 6 bases and at J to 3 bases, leaving 8 bases not matched to a gene. CDR3 nucleotide sequence: TGTGCCAGCAGATCAGGGGGCATGGGTACAGATACGCAGTATTTT. Translated, it gives CASRSGGMGTDTQYF.

The chain links TRBV29-1 to TRBJ2-7; 12 positions agree with TRBD2. The ends lost 5 bases at V and 4 bases at J; junction bases unmatched: 6. Germline CDR1 reads SQVTM; CDR2 reads ANQGSEA. The CDR3 runs 14 residues. Here the CDR3 DNA reads TGCAGCGTTTCCCTAGCGGGAGGGCGGTACGAGCAGTACTTC. Residues: CSVSLAGGRYEQYF.

There are a few counts of this clone. The chain combines TRBV4-1 with TRBJ2-7, with D tentatively TRBD1 (6 bases). The CDR3 runs 14 residues. Trimming stripped 3 bases from V and 6 bases from J, with 15 bases between. CDR1 is MGHRA and CDR2 is YSYEKL in the germline V gene. The CDR3 is CASSHTGKFGEQYF. The DNA for the CDR3 is TGCGCCAGCAGCCATACAGGGAAATTTGGCGAGCAGTACTTC.

The gene calls are TRBV14 and TRBJ2-1; 10 bases map to TRBD2. CDR1 and CDR2 (germline): SGHDN, FVKESK. The CDR3 is made up of 18 amino acids. V was pared by 4 bases and J by 0 bases, with 9 bases of the junction left unmatched. CDR3 amino acids: CASSLRRTSGISYNEQFF. DNA for the CDR3: TGTGCCAGCAGCCTTAGGCGGACTAGCGGTATCTCCTACAATGAGCAGTTCTTC.

This sequence joins TRBV6-2 or TRBV6-3 and TRBJ2-7, with 7 bases fitting TRBD1. CDR1 is MNHEY and CDR2 is SVGEGT in the germline V gene. The CDR3 consists of 14 residues. V gave up 5 bases and J gave up 0 bases; unmatched junction bases: 4. The CDR3 coding sequence is TGTGCCAGCAGTATCTACAGGGGCTCCTACGAGCAGTACTTC. This gives the protein CASSIYRGSYEQYF.

This chain joins TRBV9 and TRBJ2-3; a possible D gene is TRBD1 (6 bases). The V gene lost 2 bases and the J gene lost 2 bases, with 18 bases spanning the gap. Germline V CDR1 and CDR2: SGDLS, YYNGEE. This CDR3 is built from 17 residues. The DNA for the CDR3 is TGTGCCAGCAGCGTGGATTATTGCCAGGGGAACACAGATACGCAGTATTTT. Protein sequence: CASSVDYCQGNTDTQYF.

The V and J genes are TRBV27 and TRBJ2-6; TRBD1 is a possible D gene (6 bases). This CDR3 region has 20 residues. V was cut by 2 bases and J by 0 bases, with 20 bases left in between. Germline V gene data show CDR1 as MNHEY and CDR2 as SMNVEV (reference sequence). The CDR3, as DNA: TGTGCCAGCAGTTTAGGGCCACAGGGTTTTGAAAGCTCTGGGGCCAACGTCCTGACTTTC. Amino acids: CASSLGPQGFESSGANVLTF.

V gene TRBV4-2 combines with J gene TRBJ1-4; 7 bases are shared with TRBD1. V was pared by 1 base and J by 2 bases, with 10 bases of the junction left unmatched. From germline, CDR1 is LGHNA and CDR2 YNFKEQ. The CDR3 is 18 amino acids. CDR3 bases: TGTGCCAGCAGCCAAGTCGGATCACAGGGGAGGACTAATGAAAAACTGTTTTTT. Protein sequence: CASSQVGSQGRTNEKLFF.

The chain couples TRBV11-2 to TRBJ2-5, with a tentative D call TRBD2 (6 bases). Per germline, CDR1 SGHAT and CDR2 FQNNGV. The CDR3 extends over 16 amino acids. V lost 8 bases to trimming and J lost 1 base, with 20 bases between them. The CDR3 loop reads CASGPWGETPQETQYF. DNA of the CDR3: TGTGCCAGCGGCCCCTGGGGGGAGACACCCCAAGAGACCCAGTACTTC.

This rearrangement joins TRBV4-1 to TRBJ1-5, with D uncertain. The germline gives CDR1 MGHRA, CDR2 YSYEKL. Trimming removed 0 bases from V and 0 bases from J, with 15 bases in between. This CDR3 has 18 residues. In DNA, the CDR3 is TGCGCCAGCAGCCAAGAATTGAGGCCCGGTTATAGCAATCAGCCCCAGCATTTT. Encoded protein: CASSQELRPGYSNQPQHF.

The rearrangement uses TRBV2 and TRBJ1-5; a weak D match, TRBD1 (6 bases). The CDR3 runs 12 residues. Germline V CDR1 and CDR2: SNHLY, FYNNEI. V was trimmed by 8 bases and J by 3 bases, leaving 8 bases between them. CDR3 loop: CASQGYNQPQHF. Here the CDR3 DNA reads TGTGCCAGCCAGGGGTACAATCAGCCCCAGCATTTT. Based on the CDR3 plus reference TRBV2 and TRBJ1-5, the full variable domain is EPEVTQTPSHQVTQMGQEVILRCVPISNHLYFYWYRQILGQKVEFLVSFYNNEISEKSEIFDDQFSVERPDGSNFTLKIRSTKLEDSAMYFCASQGYNQPQHFGDGTRLSIL.

V is TRBV28 and J is TRBJ1-1; TRBD1 matches at 7 bases. The trim removed 5 bases at V and 3 bases at J, leaving 3 bases unmatched. The CDR3 length is 13 residues. Germline values: CDR1 MDHEN, CDR2 SYDVKM. The CDR3 loop is CASSQTGYTEAFF. The CDR3 coding sequence is TGTGCCAGCAGTCAGACAGGGTACACTGAAGCTTTCTTT.

In this sample, this clone turned up once. The chain's CDR3 is CASSLYQTYGYTF. The CDR3 DNA reads TGTGCCAGCAGCTTGTACCAGACTTATGGCTACACCTTC. This chain connects TRBV5-4 to TRBJ1-2; the D is unclear. The CDR3 is 13 amino acids. Germline V gives CDR1 SGHNT, CDR2 YYREEE (reference sequence). The ends were cut back, 1 base at V and 5 bases at J, with 9 bases in the middle.

A single count supports this clone. The chain joins TRBV19 to TRBJ1-1, with D unresolved. V was pared by 0 bases and J by 1 base, with 12 bases between. The CDR3 sequence is 16 residues long. CDR1 and CDR2 from the germline V gene are LNHDA and SQIVND (reference sequence). In DNA form, the CDR3 reads TGTGCCAGTAGTATAGATCATCACGGGAAGAACACTGAAGCTTTCTTT. It specifies CASSIDHHGKNTEAFF.

CDR3: CASSRRGADTQYF. The CDR3 bases are TGCGCCAGCAGCCGCCGGGGGGCAGATACGCAGTATTTT. The chain joins TRBV10-1 to TRBJ2-3; 7 bases align to TRBD2. The CDR3 is 13 residues long. V was clipped by 6 bases and J by 4 bases; unmatched bases: 4. Germline V CDR1 and CDR2: WNHNN, SYGVQD (reference sequence).

The rearrangement uses TRBV24-1 and TRBJ1-5; 8 nucleotides line up with TRBD1. The CDR3 extends over 18 amino acids. V lost 1 base to trimming and J lost 1 base; unmatched junction nucleotides: 8. Germline-derived CDR1 and CDR2 are KGHDR and SFDVKD. The CDR3 DNA reads as TGTGCCACCAGTGATTTTTGGACAGGGTCTAGGAGCAATCAGCCCCAGCATTTT. Protein: CATSDFWTGSRSNQPQHF.

This chain joins TRBV5-1 and TRBJ1-2; 8 nucleotides align to TRBD1. CDR3 length equals 15 residues. CDR1 SGHRS and CDR2 YFSETQ come from the germline V gene. The ends lost 4 bases at V and 0 bases at J; junction bases unmatched: 5. For the CDR3, the DNA is TGCGCCAGCAGCCTGGGACAGGAACCTAACTATGGCTACACCTTC. Its protein product is CASSLGQEPNYGYTF. Looking up the rest from reference TRBV5-1 and TRBJ1-2 gives the full variable domain: KAGVTQTPRYLIKTRGQQVTLSCSPISGHRSVSWYQQTPGQGLQFLFEYFSETQRNKGNFPGRFSGRQFSNSRSEMNVSTLELGDSALYLCASSLGQEPNYGYTFGSGTRLTVV.

This clone showed up just a few times. Other DNA sequences in the sample encode the same CDR3. This CDR3 reads CAISEQVMNTEAFF. In nucleotides, the CDR3 is TGTGCCATCAGTGAGCAGGTAATGAACACTGAAGCTTTCTTT. V and J are TRBV10-3 and TRBJ1-1; the D is unclear. The V gene lost 2 bases and the J gene lost 0 bases, with 7 bases spanning the gap. CDR1 is ENHRY and CDR2 is SYGVKD in the germline V gene. This CDR3 comprises 14 residues.

V and J are TRBV11-2 and TRBJ2-1, with TRBD2 identical over 8 bases. The CDR3 is made up of 15 amino acids. Germline V CDR1 and CDR2: SGHAT, FQNNGV. V dropped 1 base and J dropped 5; count of bases not matched to a gene: 4. The CDR3 DNA reads as TGTGCCAGCAGCTTAGGGAGCGGGAGTCACAATGAGCAGTTCTTC. Amino acids: CASSLGSGSHNEQFF.

This clone was counted only a few times. J is TRBJ1-1 and V is TRBV7-8; 7 positions match TRBD1. Germline lookup yields CDR1 SGHVS and CDR2 FQNEAQ. Losses at the gene ends were 6 bases for V and 3 bases for J; bases not matched to a gene: 7. The CDR3 loop spans 14 amino acids. The CDR3: CASSYTQGHTEAFF. CDR3 nucleotides: TGTGCCAGCAGTTACACACAGGGGCACACTGAAGCTTTCTTT.

In this sample, this clone turned up a few times. V and J are TRBV5-1 and TRBJ2-7; 9 bases match TRBD2. This CDR3 has 14 amino acids. Germline V gene lookup returns CDR1 SGHRS and CDR2 YFSETQ. The trim removed 4 bases at V and 2 bases at J, leaving 4 bases unmatched. CDR3 amino acids: CASSPGLATYEQYF. The CDR3 region has the DNA TGCGCCAGCAGCCCGGGACTAGCTACCTACGAGCAGTACTTC. Full variable domain (remainder filled in from reference TRBV5-1 and TRBJ2-7): KAGVTQTPRYLIKTRGQQVTLSCSPISGHRSVSWYQQTPGQGLQFLFEYFSETQRNKGNFPGRFSGRQFSNSRSEMNVSTLELGDSALYLCASSPGLATYEQYFGPGTRLTVT.

The CDR3 DNA follows: TGTGCCAGCAGCTTGAGGGCAGGGGGTTTTGAGACCCAGTACTTC. Protein product: CASSLRAGGFETQYF. The rearrangement links TRBV5-6 to TRBJ2-5; 7 bases are shared with TRBD1. The germline V gene encodes CDR1 SGHDT and CDR2 YYEEEE. The length of the CDR3 is 15 residues. V lost 1 base and J lost 5; bases outside the gene matches: 8.

The chain links TRBV11-2 to TRBJ2-5; the D gene is possibly TRBD2 (5 bases). The germline CDR1 and CDR2 sequences are SGHAT and FQNNGV. The CDR3 totals 13 residues. Trimming pared 0 bases from V and 5 bases from J, leaving 7 bases between. The DNA of the CDR3 is TGTGCCAGCAGCTTAGAAGAGCGGGAGACCCAGTACTTC. This codes for CASSLEERETQYF.

The CDR3 protein is CASSEGEFRVGELFF. CDR3 sequence (DNA): TGTGCCAGCAGTGAAGGGGAGTTTCGGGTCGGGGAGCTGTTTTTT. The chain employs TRBV6-1 and TRBJ2-2, with a possible D match to TRBD2 (5 bases). The CDR3 spans 15 residues. The V gene's germline CDR1 is MNHNS and CDR2 SASEGT. V gave up 1 base and J gave up 7 bases, with 13 bases separating them.